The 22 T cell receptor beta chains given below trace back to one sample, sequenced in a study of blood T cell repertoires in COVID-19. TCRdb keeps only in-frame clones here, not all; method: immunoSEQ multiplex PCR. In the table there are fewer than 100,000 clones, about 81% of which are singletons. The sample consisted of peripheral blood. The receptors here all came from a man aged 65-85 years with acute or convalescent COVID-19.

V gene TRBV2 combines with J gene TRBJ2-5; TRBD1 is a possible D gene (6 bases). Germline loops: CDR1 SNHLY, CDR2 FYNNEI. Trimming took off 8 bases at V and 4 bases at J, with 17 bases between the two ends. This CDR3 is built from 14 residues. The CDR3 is CASGPGQGSETQYF. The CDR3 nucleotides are TGTGCCAGCGGCCCGGGCCAGGGGTCAGAGACCCAGTACTTC.

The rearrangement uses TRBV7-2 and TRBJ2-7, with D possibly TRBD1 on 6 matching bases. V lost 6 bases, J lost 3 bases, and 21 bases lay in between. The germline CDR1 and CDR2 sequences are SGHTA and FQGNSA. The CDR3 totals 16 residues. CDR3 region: CASRQHLLDSRYEQYF. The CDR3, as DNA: TGTGCCAGCAGACAACACCTCTTGGACAGTCGCTACGAGCAGTACTTC.

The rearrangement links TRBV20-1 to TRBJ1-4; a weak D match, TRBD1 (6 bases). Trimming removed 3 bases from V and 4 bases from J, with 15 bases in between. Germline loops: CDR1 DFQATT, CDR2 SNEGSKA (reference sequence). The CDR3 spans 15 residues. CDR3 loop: CSASPPGHGNEKLFF. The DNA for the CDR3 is TGCAGTGCTAGTCCACCGGGACACGGTAATGAAAAACTGTTTTTT.

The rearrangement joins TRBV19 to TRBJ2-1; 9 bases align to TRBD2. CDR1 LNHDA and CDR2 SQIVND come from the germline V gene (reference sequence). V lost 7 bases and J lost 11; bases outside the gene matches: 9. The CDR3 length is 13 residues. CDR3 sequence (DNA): TGTGCCAGTATAGGGCGGGAGGGCCGGAAGCAGTTCTTC. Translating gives CASIGREGRKQFF.

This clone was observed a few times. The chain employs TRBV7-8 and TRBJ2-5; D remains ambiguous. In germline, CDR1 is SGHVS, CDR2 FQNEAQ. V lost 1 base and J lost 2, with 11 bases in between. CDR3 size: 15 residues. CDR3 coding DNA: TGTGCCAGCAGCTTAGTGGGTGACTTGCAAGAGACCCAGTACTTC. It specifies CASSLVGDLQETQYF. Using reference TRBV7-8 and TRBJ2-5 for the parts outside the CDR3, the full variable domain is GAGVSQSPRYKVAKRGQDVALRCDPISGHVSLFWYQQALGQGPEFLTYFQNEAQLDKSGLPSDRFFAERPEGSVSTLKIQRTQQEDSAVYLCASSLVGDLQETQYFGPGTRLLVL.

DNA for the CDR3: TGCGCCAGCAGCCCATATGGACTAGCGGGAGCCTACGAGCAGTACTTC. Its protein product is CASSPYGLAGAYEQYF. V and J are TRBV5-1 and TRBJ2-7; 13 positions agree with TRBD2. CDR1 SGHRS and CDR2 YFSETQ come from the germline V gene. V lost 4 bases to trimming and J lost 2 bases; unmatched junction nucleotides: 6. The CDR3 spans 16 residues.

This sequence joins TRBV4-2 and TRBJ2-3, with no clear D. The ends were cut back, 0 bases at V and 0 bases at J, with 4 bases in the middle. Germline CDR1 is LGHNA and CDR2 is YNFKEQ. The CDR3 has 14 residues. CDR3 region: CASSQDPSTDTQYF. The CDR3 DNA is TGTGCCAGCAGCCAAGATCCTAGCACAGATACGCAGTATTTT.

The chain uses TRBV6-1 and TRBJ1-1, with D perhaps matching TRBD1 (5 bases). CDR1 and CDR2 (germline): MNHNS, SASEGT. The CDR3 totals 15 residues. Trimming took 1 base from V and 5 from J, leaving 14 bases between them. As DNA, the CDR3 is TGTGCCAGCAGTGAAGGATCGGCAGGGCGGACTGAAGCTTTCTTT. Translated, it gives CASSEGSAGRTEAFF.

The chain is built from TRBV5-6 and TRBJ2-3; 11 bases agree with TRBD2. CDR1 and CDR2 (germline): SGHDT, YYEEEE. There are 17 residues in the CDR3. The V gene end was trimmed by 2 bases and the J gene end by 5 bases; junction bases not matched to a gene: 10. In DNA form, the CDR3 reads TGTGCCAGCAGCTTTGGGGTTAGCGGGAGGGCCCAAGATACGCAGTATTTT. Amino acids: CASSFGVSGRAQDTQYF.

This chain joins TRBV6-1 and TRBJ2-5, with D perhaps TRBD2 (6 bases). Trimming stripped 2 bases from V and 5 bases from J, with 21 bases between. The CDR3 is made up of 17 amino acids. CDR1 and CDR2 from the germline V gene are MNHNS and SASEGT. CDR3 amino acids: CASSELPRTASAETQYF. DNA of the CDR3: TGTGCCAGCAGTGAACTCCCGAGGACCGCTAGCGCGGAGACCCAGTACTTC.

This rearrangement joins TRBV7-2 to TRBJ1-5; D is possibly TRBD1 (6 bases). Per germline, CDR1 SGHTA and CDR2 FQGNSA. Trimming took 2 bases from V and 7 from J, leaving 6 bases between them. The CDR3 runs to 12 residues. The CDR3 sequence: CASSLQGQPQHF. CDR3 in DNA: TGTGCCAGCAGCTTACAGGGGCAGCCCCAGCATTTT.

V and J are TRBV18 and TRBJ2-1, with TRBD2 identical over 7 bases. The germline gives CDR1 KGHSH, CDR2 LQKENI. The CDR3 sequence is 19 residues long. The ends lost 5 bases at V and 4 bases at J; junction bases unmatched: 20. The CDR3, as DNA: TGTGCCAGCTCAACCCGCCTCCCAGGGACTTCAGCGGGATACAATGAGCAGTTCTTC. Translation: CASSTRLPGTSAGYNEQFF. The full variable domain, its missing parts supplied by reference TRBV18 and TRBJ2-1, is NAGVMQNPRHLVRRRGQEARLRCSPMKGHSHVYWYRQLPEEGLKFMVYLQKENIIDESGMPKERFSAEFPKEGPSILRIQQVVRGDSAAYFCASSTRLPGTSAGYNEQFFGPGTRLTVL.

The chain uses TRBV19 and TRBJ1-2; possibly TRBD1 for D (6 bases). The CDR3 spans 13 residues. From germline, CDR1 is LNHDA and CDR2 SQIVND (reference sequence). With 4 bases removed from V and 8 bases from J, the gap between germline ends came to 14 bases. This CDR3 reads CASSTPGQGGYTF. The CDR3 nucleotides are TGTGCCAGTAGTACCCCGGGACAAGGCGGCTACACCTTC.

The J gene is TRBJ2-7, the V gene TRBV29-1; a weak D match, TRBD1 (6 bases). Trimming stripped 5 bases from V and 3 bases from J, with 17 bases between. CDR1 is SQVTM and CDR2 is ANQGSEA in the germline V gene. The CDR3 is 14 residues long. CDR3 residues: CSVFSSGVRYEQYF. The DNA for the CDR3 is TGCAGCGTTTTTAGCTCAGGGGTGCGCTACGAGCAGTACTTC.

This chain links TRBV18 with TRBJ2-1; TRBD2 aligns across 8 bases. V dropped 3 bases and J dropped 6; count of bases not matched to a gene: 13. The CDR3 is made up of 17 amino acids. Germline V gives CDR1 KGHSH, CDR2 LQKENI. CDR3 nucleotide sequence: TGTGCCAGCTCACCGTCCGCGGGAGGTTTTTTGGGCAATGAGCAGTTCTTC. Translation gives CASSPSAGGFLGNEQFF.

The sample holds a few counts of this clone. In DNA, the CDR3 is TGTGCCAGCAGTGGCCGAGACAGGACCTACGAGCAGTACTTC. Its translation is CASSGRDRTYEQYF. This rearrangement joins TRBV6-2 or TRBV6-3 to TRBJ2-7, with D possibly matching TRBD1 (6 bases). From germline, CDR1 is MNHEY and CDR2 SVGEGT. Trimming removed 5 bases from V and 2 bases from J, with 13 bases in between. The CDR3 runs 14 residues.

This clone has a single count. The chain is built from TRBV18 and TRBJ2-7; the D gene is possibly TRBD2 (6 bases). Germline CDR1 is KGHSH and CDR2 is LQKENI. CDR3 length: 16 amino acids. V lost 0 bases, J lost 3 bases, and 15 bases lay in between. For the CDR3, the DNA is TGTGCCAGCTCACCACCCTCCGGGGGTGGGTACTACGAGCAGTACTTC. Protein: CASSPPSGGGYYEQYF.

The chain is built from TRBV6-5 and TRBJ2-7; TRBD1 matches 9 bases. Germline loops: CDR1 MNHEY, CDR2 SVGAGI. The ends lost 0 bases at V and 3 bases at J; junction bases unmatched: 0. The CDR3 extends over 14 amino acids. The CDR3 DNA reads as TGTGCCAGCAGTTACTCGGGACAGGGCTACGAGCAGTACTTC. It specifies CASSYSGQGYEQYF.

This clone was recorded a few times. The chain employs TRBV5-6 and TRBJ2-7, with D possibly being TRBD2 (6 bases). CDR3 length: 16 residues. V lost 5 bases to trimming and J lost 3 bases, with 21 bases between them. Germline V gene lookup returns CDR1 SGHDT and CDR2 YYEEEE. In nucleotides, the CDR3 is TGTGCCAGCAGGGTGGCATACGCCAGGACTAACTACGAGCAGTACTTC. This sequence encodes CASRVAYARTNYEQYF.

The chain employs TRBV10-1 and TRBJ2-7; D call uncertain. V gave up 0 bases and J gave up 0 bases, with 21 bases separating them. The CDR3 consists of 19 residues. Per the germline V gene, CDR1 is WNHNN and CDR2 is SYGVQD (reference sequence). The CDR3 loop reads CASSESPRPPQAPSYEQYF. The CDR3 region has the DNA TGCGCCAGCAGTGAGTCCCCCCGCCCCCCCCAGGCACCCTCCTACGAGCAGTACTTC.

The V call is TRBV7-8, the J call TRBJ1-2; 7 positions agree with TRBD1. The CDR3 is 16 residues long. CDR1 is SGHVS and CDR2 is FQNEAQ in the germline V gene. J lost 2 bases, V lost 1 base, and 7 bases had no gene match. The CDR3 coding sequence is TGTGCCAGCAGCTTAGGTCGGCAGGGGGGCAACTATGGCTACACCTTC. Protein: CASSLGRQGGNYGYTF. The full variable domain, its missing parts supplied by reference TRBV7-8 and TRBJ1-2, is GAGVSQSPRYKVAKRGQDVALRCDPISGHVSLFWYQQALGQGPEFLTYFQNEAQLDKSGLPSDRFFAERPEGSVSTLKIQRTQQEDSAVYLCASSLGRQGGNYGYTFGSGTRLTVV.

The CDR3 is CASSFSGRAGEQYF. In DNA, the CDR3 is TGTGCCAGCAGCTTTAGCGGGAGGGCCGGCGAGCAGTACTTC. This chain uses TRBV7-6 with TRBJ2-7; TRBD2 aligns across 11 bases. Per germline, CDR1 SGHVS and CDR2 FNYEAQ. Losses at the gene ends were 3 bases for V and 6 bases for J; bases not matched to a gene: 4. The CDR3 loop spans 14 amino acids.